A single sample is the source of the 8 T cell receptor beta chains below, sequenced in a study of T cells in Graves' hyperthyroidism and ophthalmopathy. The TCR beta CDR3 regions underwent amplification using RNA transcripts as the source. The HTBI primer set drove a first-round RT-PCR of the TCR CDR3. TCRdb ran MiXCR on the multiplex PCR reads and lists one entry per CDR3 protein. The sample records 700,000 or so distinct CDR3 sequences, about 14% being singletons. Source material: blood. The receptors derive from a woman aged 50 to 60 with Graves' ophthalmopathy.

V and J are TRBV7-3 and TRBJ2-2; the D is unclear. V was shortened by 11 bases and J by 0 bases, with 13 bases between the two germline ends. Per the germline V gene, CDR1 is SGHTA and CDR2 is FQGTGA. The CDR3 covers 14 residues. The CDR3 region has the DNA TGTGCCGGTTCAGTCTCTTCGAACACCGGGGAGCTGTTTTTT. This codes for CAGSVSSNTGELFF.

This clonotype was seen at least ten times. This rearrangement joins TRBV7-3 to TRBJ2-1, with D unresolved. Germline V gene sequence: CDR1 SGHTA, CDR2 FQGTGA. V was shortened by 5 bases and J by 6 bases, with 23 bases between the two germline ends. The CDR3 runs 17 residues. The CDR3 sequence: CASSPQVGSGPSNEQFF. CDR3 DNA sequence: TGTGCCAGCAGCCCCCAGGTGGGTTCTGGTCCCTCCAATGAGCAGTTCTTC.

This clonotype was counted many times. The chain combines TRBV27 with TRBJ2-2; D remains unclear. The CDR3 sequence is 14 residues long. Trimming cost V 5 bases and J 4 bases, with 11 bases left between them. The germline V gene encodes CDR1 MNHEY and CDR2 SMNVEV (reference sequence). The CDR3 reads CASSAGFRTGELFF. The CDR3 region has the DNA TGTGCCAGCAGTGCCGGGTTTCGCACCGGGGAGCTGTTTTTT.

At least ten counts were recorded for this clonotype. The rearrangement joins TRBV7-2 to TRBJ2-1, with D possibly being TRBD2 (6 bases). The ends were cut back, 4 bases at V and 7 bases at J, with 14 bases in the middle. CDR3 size: 14 residues. Looked up from germline, CDR1 is SGHTA and CDR2 is FQGNSA. CDR3 nucleotides: TGTGCCAGCAGCTCCACCCGTGCGGGGAATGAGCAGTTCTTC. Residues: CASSSTRAGNEQFF.

This clonotype has a count of ten or more. The chain employs TRBV7-2 and TRBJ2-1, with D maybe TRBD1 (6 bases). CDR1 SGHTA and CDR2 FQGNSA come from the germline V gene. The CDR3 spans 15 residues. Trimming removed 5 bases at V and 3 bases at J, with 14 bases between. The CDR3 loop is CASSPDRAIYNEQFF. DNA of the CDR3: TGTGCCAGCAGCCCGGACAGAGCAATCTACAATGAGCAGTTCTTC.

This clonotype was recorded at least ten times. V gene TRBV10-3 combines with J gene TRBJ1-6, with 7 bases fitting TRBD1. This CDR3 has 14 residues. V lost 2 bases and J lost 10; bases outside the gene matches: 5. From germline, CDR1 is ENHRY and CDR2 SYGVKD. The CDR3 spells CAISEGDRRSPLHF. CDR3 sequence (DNA): TGTGCCATCAGTGAGGGGGACAGACGGTCACCCCTCCACTTT.

Only a few counts were recorded for this clonotype. CDR3 sequence (DNA): TGCAGTGCTAACAGGGTGGACACTGAAGCTTTCTTT. Residues: CSANRVDTEAFF. V is TRBV20-1 and J is TRBJ1-1; tentatively, D is TRBD1 (6 bases). The CDR3 is made up of 12 amino acids. Germline loops: CDR1 DFQATT, CDR2 SNEGSKA (reference sequence). Trimming stripped 4 bases from V and 3 bases from J, with 9 bases between.

This clonotype was seen only a few times. The chain uses TRBV4-3 and TRBJ2-3; 14 positions match TRBD2. CDR1 is LGHNA and CDR2 is YSLEER in the germline V gene. Trimming at V came to 3 bases and at J to 1 base, leaving 3 bases not matched to a gene. The CDR3 spans 17 residues. This CDR3 reads CASSQRLAGGRTDTQYF. The CDR3 DNA sequence: TGCGCCAGCAGCCAGAGACTAGCGGGAGGGCGCACAGATACGCAGTATTTT.